This entry concerns a single T cell receptor (beta chain). Its antigen is not identified. One end of the junction does not line up with germline, which may come from a read error. The record originates from a study of blood T cells in healthy people across ages. Overall study results and limits: Conclusively comparing naive with antigen-experienced cells was impossible with unsorted PBMCs. A greater number of naive CD4+ cells and higher diversity distinguished long-lived donors from aged donors.

A J-beta primer mix and a sample-barcoded 5' primer were used in a second PCR of roughly 6 to 11 cycles. TCRdb used MiXCR to reprocess the 5' RACE reads, holding one entry per CDR3 protein. Among about 730,000 distinct CDR3 sequences listed, approximately 39% were seen once. Healthy Russian Caucasian donors spanned ages about 6 to 95 years. A minimum of 6.5 million PBMCs was isolated per sample. The source of this sequence is a woman in her sixties or seventies in good health. Sequences were obtained from blood.

This chain's CDR3 is CATKRQGHQSNQPRHF. DNA of the CDR3: TGTGCCACCAAGAGACAGGGTCACCAGAGCAATCAGCCCCGGCATTTT. This chain links TRBV15 with TRBJ1-5; 7 bases are a match to TRBD1. The CDR3 runs to 16 residues. Germline CDR1 LNHNV, CDR2 YYDKDF (reference sequence).